At least ten counts were recorded for the clone carrying this T cell receptor beta chain. Its antigen is still unknown. In germline, CDR1 is ENHRY, CDR2 SYGVKD. This CDR3 is built from 14 residues. J gave up 0 bases and V 8 bases, and 0 bases lay outside the gene matches. This sample stems from a study of neurological immune-mediated disorders. Study findings and constraints: Private repertoires in all groups were suggested, as expanded clones shared no CDR3 amino acid sequences across subjects.

The team produced cDNA through 5'RACE using 10-nucleotide random UMIs. Every sequencing run produced over 160 million TCR-beta sequences, and the sequences from any one run covered 15-18 subjects. TCRdb analysed the 5' RACE reads with MiXCR anew, one entry per CDR3 protein. This table holds tens of thousands of distinct CDR3 sequences, roughly 9.9% found once. This TCR was sampled from a man in his fifties in good health. The rearrangement uses TRBV10-3 and TRBJ2-3; 12 nucleotides match TRBD2. The sequenced sample consisted of PBMCs. CDR3 in amino acids: CAIGTSGSTDTQYF. The CDR3 bases are TGTGCCATCGGGACTAGCGGGAGCACAGATACGCAGTATTTT.